The clone carrying this T cell receptor beta chain was found a few times. The CDR3 length is 16 residues. Looked up from germline, CDR1 is SGHRS and CDR2 is YFSETQ. With 3 bases clipped from V and 3 bases from J, the junction kept 10 bases outside the gene matches. Alongside a J-beta primer mix, a sample-barcoded 5' primer served in a second PCR lasting about 7 to 11 cycles. TCRdb passed the 5' RACE reads through MiXCR, listing each CDR3 protein once. The sample has about 1.8 million distinct CDR3 sequences; 49% are singletons. This sample stems from a study of blood T cells in healthy people across ages.

The sample comprised blood. This receptor was obtained from a woman in her thirties or forties in good health. The chain links TRBV5-1 to TRBJ2-5, with 8 bases fitting TRBD1. Here the CDR3 DNA reads TGCGCCAGCAGCTCGGGTGCCACAGGGGGAAAAGAGACCCAGTACTTC. It codes for CASSSGATGGKETQYF.